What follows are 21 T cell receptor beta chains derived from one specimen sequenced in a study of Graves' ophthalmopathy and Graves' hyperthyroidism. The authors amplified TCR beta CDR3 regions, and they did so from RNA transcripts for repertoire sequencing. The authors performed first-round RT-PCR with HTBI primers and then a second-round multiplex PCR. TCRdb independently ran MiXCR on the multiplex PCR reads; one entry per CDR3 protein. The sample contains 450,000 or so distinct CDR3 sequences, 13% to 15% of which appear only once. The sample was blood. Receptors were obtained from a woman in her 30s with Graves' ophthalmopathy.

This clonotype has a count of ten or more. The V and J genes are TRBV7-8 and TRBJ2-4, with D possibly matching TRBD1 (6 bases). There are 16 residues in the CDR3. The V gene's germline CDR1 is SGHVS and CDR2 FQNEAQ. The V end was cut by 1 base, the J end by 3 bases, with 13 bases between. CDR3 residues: CASSLGPLGGKNIQYF. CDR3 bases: TGTGCCAGCAGCTTAGGGCCCCTAGGGGGCAAAAACATTCAGTACTTC. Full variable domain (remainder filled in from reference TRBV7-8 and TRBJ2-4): GAGVSQSPRYKVAKRGQDVALRCDPISGHVSLFWYQQALGQGPEFLTYFQNEAQLDKSGLPSDRFFAERPEGSVSTLKIQRTQQEDSAVYLCASSLGPLGGKNIQYFGAGTRLSVL.

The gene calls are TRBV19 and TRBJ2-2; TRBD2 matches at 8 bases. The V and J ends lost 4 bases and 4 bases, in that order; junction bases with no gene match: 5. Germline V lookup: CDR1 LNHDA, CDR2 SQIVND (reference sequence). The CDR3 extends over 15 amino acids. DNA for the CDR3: TGTGCCAGTAGTAGGGGCGGGGGGAGCACCGGGGAGCTGTTTTTT. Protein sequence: CASSRGGGSTGELFF.

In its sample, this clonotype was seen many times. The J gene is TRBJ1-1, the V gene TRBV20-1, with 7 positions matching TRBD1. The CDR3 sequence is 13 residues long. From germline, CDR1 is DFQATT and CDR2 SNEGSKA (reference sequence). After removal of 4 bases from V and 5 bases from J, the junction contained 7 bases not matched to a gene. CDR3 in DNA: TGCAGTGCTATTGAGGGGGCGCTGACTGAAGCTTTCTTT. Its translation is CSAIEGALTEAFF.

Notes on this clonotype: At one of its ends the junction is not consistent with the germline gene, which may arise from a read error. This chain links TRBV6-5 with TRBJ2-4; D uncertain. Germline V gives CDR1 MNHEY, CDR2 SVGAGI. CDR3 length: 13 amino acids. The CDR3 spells CASSFSRSGVGHF. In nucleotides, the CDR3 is TGTGCCAGCAGTTTCAGTCGGTCAGGCGTAGGACACTTC.

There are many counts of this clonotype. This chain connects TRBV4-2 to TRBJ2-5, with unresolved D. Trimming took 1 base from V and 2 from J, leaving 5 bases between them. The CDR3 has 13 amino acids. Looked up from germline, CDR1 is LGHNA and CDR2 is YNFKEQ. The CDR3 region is CASSQGQQETQYF. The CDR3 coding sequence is TGTGCCAGCAGCCAAGGGCAGCAAGAGACCCAGTACTTC.

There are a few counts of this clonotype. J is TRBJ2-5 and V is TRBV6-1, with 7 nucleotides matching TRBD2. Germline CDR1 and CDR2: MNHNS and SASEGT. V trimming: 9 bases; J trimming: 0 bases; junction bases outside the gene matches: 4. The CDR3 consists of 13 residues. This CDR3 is CASGGGDQETQYF. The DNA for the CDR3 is TGTGCCAGTGGGGGGGGAGACCAAGAGACCCAGTACTTC.

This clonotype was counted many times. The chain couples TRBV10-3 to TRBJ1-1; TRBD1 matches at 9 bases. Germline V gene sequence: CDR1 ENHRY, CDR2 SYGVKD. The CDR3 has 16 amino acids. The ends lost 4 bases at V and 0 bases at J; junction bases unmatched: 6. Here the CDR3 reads CAISVDRGMMNTEAFF. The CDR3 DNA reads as TGTGCCATCAGTGTAGACAGGGGGATGATGAACACTGAAGCTTTCTTT.

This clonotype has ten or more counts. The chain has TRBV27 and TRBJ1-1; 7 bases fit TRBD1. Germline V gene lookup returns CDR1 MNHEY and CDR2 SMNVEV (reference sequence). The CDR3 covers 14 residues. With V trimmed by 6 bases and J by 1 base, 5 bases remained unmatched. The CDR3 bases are TGTGCCAGCAGCTTCGGGACAGCGAACACTGAAGCTTTCTTT. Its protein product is CASSFGTANTEAFF.

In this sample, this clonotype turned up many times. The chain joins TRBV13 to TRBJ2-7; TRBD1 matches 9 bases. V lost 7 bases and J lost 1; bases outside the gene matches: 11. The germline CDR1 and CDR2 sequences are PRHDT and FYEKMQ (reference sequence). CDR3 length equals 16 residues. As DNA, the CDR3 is TGTGCCAGCACCGAACTAGGGACAGGGTTTTCCTACGAGCAGTACTTC. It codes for CASTELGTGFSYEQYF.

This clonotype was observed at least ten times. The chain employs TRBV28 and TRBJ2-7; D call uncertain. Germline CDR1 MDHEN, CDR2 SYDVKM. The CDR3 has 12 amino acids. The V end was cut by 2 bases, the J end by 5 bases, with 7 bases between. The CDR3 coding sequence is TGTGCCAGCAGTTTAGTGGTTCACGAGCAGTACTTC. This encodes CASSLVVHEQYF.

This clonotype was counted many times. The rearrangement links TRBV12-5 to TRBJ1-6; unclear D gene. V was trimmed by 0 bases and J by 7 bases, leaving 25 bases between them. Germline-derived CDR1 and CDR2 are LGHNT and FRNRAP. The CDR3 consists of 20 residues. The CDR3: CASGLVVDVSGFGLNSPLHF. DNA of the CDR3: TGTGCTAGTGGTTTGGTAGTCGACGTTTCGGGGTTCGGTTTAAATTCACCCCTCCACTTT.

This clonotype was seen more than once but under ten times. CDR3 loop: CASSVSSGKYEQYF. For the CDR3, the DNA is TGTGCCAGCAGCGTCTCTAGCGGGAAATACGAGCAGTACTTC. This rearrangement joins TRBV7-2 to TRBJ2-7; 9 nucleotides line up with TRBD2. CDR1 SGHTA and CDR2 FQGNSA come from the germline V gene. Trimming at V came to 5 bases and at J to 4 bases, leaving 6 bases not matched to a gene. This CDR3 has 14 residues.

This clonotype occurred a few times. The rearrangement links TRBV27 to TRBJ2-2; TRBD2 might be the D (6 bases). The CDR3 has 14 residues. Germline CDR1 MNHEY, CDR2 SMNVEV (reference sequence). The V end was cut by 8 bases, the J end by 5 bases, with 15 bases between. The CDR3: CASLRRGGTGELFF. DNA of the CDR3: TGTGCCAGCCTTAGGAGGGGAGGAACCGGGGAGCTGTTTTTT.

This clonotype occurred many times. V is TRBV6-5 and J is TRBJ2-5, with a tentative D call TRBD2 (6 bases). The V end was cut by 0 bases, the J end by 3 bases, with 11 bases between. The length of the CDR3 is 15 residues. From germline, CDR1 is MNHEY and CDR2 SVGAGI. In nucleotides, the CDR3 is TGTGCCAGCAGTTACTCCCGGGGGAGAGAAGAGACCCAGTACTTC. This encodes CASSYSRGREETQYF.

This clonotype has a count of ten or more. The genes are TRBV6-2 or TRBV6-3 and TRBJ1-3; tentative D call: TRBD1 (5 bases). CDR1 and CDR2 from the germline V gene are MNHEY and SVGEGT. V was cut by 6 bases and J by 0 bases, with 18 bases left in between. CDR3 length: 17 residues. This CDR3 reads CASRKPGPIISGNTIYF. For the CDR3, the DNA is TGTGCCAGCAGAAAGCCGGGACCCATTATCTCTGGAAACACCATATATTTT.

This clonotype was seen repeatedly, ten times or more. The CDR3 region is CASSLNFIPTGELFF. The CDR3 coding sequence is TGTGCCAGCAGTCTGAACTTCATCCCCACCGGGGAGCTGTTTTTT. The V call is TRBV11-2, the J call TRBJ2-2; D gene unclear. The CDR3 runs to 15 residues. The germline CDR1 and CDR2 sequences are SGHAT and FQNNGV. V was clipped by 6 bases and J by 4 bases, with 15 bases between them.

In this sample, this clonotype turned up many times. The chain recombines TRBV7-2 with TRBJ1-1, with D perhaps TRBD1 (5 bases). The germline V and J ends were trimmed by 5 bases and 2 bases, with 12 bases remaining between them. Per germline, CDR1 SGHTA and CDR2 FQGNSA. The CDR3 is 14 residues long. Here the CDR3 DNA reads TGTGCCAGCAGCCCACTGGGGGGTAACACTGAAGCTTTCTTT. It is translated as CASSPLGGNTEAFF.

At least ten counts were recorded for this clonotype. Here the CDR3 DNA reads TGTGCCAGCAGTCCAGGGACAGGGTGGAATCAGCCCCAGCATTTT. Its translation: CASSPGTGWNQPQHF. This chain links TRBV6-5 with TRBJ1-5; TRBD1 aligns across 9 bases. Germline CDR1 and CDR2: MNHEY and SVGAGI. V shed 5 bases, J shed 4 bases, and the junction held 6 bases outside the gene matches. The CDR3 spans 15 residues.

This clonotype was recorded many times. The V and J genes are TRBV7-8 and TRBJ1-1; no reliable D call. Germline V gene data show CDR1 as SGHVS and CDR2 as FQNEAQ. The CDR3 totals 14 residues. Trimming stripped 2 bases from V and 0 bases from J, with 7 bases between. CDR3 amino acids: CASSLRYMNTEAFF. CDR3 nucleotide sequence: TGTGCCAGCAGCTTACGATACATGAACACTGAAGCTTTCTTT. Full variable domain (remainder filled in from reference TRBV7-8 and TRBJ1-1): GAGVSQSPRYKVAKRGQDVALRCDPISGHVSLFWYQQALGQGPEFLTYFQNEAQLDKSGLPSDRFFAERPEGSVSTLKIQRTQQEDSAVYLCASSLRYMNTEAFFGQGTRLTVV.

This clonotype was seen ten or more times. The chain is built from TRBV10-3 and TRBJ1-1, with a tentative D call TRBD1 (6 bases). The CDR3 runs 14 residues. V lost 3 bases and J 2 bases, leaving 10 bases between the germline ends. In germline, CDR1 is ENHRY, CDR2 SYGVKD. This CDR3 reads CAISERTANTEAFF. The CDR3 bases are TGTGCCATCAGTGAACGGACAGCCAACACTGAAGCTTTCTTT.

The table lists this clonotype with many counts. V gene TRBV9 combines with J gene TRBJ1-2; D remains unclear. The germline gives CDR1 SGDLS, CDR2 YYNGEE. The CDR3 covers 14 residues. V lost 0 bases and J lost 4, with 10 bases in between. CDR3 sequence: CASSVAGSSYGYTF. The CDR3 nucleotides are TGTGCCAGCAGCGTAGCTGGCAGCTCCTATGGCTACACCTTC.